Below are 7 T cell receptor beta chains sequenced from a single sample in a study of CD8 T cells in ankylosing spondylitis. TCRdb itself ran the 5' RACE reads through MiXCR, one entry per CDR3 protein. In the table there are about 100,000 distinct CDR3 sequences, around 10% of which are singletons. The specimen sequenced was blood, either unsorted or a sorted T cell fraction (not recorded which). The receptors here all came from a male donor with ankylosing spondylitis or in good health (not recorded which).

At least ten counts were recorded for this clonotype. The CDR3 region has the DNA TGTGCCAGCAGTGGTGATGTCGGGGGGCACTCTTCCTACAATGAGCAGTTCTTC. Translation gives CASSGDVGGHSSYNEQFF. This chain connects TRBV6-1 to TRBJ2-1; maybe TRBD2 (7 bases). CDR1 is MNHNS, CDR2 SASEGT, per germline. The CDR3 sequence is 18 residues long. The V gene lost 4 bases and the J gene lost 1 base, with 20 bases spanning the gap.

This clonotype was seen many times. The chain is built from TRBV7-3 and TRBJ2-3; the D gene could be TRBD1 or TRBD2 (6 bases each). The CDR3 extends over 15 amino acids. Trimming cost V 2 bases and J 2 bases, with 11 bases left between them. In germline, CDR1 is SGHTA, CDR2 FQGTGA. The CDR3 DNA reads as TGTGCCAGCAGCTTATTTGGGGGGCTCACAGATACGCAGTATTTT. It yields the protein CASSLFGGLTDTQYF.

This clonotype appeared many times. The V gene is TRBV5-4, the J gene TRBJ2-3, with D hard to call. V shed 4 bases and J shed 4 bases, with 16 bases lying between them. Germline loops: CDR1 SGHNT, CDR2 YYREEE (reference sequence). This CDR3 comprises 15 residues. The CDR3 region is CASSLDVTVPDTQYF. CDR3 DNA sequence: TGTGCCAGCAGCCTAGATGTTACGGTCCCAGATACGCAGTATTTT. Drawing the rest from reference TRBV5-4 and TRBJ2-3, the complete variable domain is ETGVTQSPTHLIKTRGQQVTLRCSSQSGHNTVSWYQQALGQGPQFIFQYYREEENGRGNFPPRFSGLQFPNYSSELNVNALELDDSALYLCASSLDVTVPDTQYFGPGTRLTVL.

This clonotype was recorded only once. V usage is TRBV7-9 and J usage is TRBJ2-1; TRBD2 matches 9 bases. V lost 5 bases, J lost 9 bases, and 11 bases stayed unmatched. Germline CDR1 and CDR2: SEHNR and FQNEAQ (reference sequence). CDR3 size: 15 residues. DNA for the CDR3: TGTGCCAGCAGCCCGGGGACTAGCTTAGACACTGAGCAGTTCTTC. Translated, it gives CASSPGTSLDTEQFF.

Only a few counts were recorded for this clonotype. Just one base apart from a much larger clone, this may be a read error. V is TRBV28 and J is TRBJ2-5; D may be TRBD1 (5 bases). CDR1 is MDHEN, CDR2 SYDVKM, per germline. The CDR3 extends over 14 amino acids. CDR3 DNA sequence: TGTGTCAGCAGCCGACAGAGCCTCCAAGAGACCCAGTACTTC. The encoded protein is CVSSRQSLQETQYF. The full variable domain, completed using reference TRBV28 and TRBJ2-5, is DVKVTQSSRYLVKRTGEKVFLECVQDMDHENMFWYRQDPGLGLRLIYFSYDVKMKEKGDIPEGYSVSREKKERFSLILESASTNQTSMYLCVSSRQSLQETQYFGPGTRLLVL.

The CDR3 region is CASSDNEDPYEQYF. In DNA form, the CDR3 reads TGTGCCAGCAGTGATAACGAGGATCCCTACGAGCAGTACTTC. The chain links TRBV2 to TRBJ2-7; D gene ambiguous. CDR1 is SNHLY and CDR2 is FYNNEI in the germline V gene. The CDR3 loop spans 14 amino acids. Trimming removed 3 bases from V and 2 bases from J, with 11 bases in between.

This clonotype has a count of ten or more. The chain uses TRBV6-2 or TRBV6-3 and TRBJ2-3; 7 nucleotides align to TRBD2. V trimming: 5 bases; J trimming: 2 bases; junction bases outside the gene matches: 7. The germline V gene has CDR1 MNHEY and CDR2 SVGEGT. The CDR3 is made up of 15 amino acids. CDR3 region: CASSQTSRPTDTQYF. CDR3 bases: TGTGCCAGCAGTCAGACTAGCAGGCCCACAGATACGCAGTATTTT.